The clone carrying this T cell receptor beta chain came up a few times. Its target is not known. TCRdb's copy holds only in-frame clones and misses some; the assay was immunoSEQ multiplex PCR. The table has roughly 8,300 clones, 82% seen once. These data originate in a study of follicular helper T cells after annual influenza vaccination. Documented time point: 2014-2015 season, pre-vaccination. Study-level points and caveats: Change in circulating plasmablasts correlated with ICOS+CD38+ cTfh clonality change.

The CDR3 sequence is 16 residues long. Germline trimming cut 2 bases from V and 5 bases from J; bases unmatched to any gene: 5. Germline CDR1 LGHNA, CDR2 YNFKEQ. The chain links TRBV4-2 to TRBJ1-6, with TRBD1 matching over 8 bases. Sample: CXCR5+ CD38- circulating T follicular helper cells from blood, taken on the day of influenza vaccination. The subset denotes: circulating Tfh, non-naive CD4+CXCR5+PD-1+ (ICOS+CD38+ or ICOS-CD38-). The TCR was taken from an adult who received the influenza vaccine. CDR3 bases: TGTGCCAGCAGCCAATCCCAGGGGGCTGATAATTCACCCCTCCACTTT. It encodes CASSQSQGADNSPLHF.